The 18 T cell receptor beta chains below come from one sample, sequenced in a study of cytotoxic CD8 clonotypes in ibrutinib-treated CLL. The data were produced by immunoSEQ multiplex PCR, yet TCRdb's version contains in-frame clones alone and is incomplete. The sample holds approximately 100,000 clones, roughly 80% seen once. This specimen consisted of PBMCs, obtained after 12 months of ibrutinib treatment. These receptors all stem from a human donor with chronic lymphocytic leukemia.

The chain combines TRBV9 with TRBJ2-3; 7 bases agree with TRBD2. Germline assignment: CDR1 SGDLS and CDR2 YYNGEE. The CDR3 sequence is 15 residues long. V was clipped by 4 bases and J by 2 bases; unmatched bases: 7. The CDR3, as DNA: TGTGCCAGCAGCCATAGCGGGTTGCCCACAGATACGCAGTATTTT. This gives the protein CASSHSGLPTDTQYF. Drawing the rest from reference TRBV9 and TRBJ2-3, the complete variable domain is DSGVTQTPKHLITATGQRVTLRCSPRSGDLSVYWYQQSLDQGLQFLIQYYNGEERAKGNILERFSAQQFPDLHSELNLSSLELGDSALYFCASSHSGLPTDTQYFGPGTRLTVL.

In this sample, this clone turned up once. The gene calls are TRBV20-1 and TRBJ1-4, with TRBD1 as a possible D gene (5 bases). V gave up 6 bases and J gave up 11 bases, with 10 bases separating them. The CDR3 length is 10 residues. Germline CDR1 and CDR2: DFQATT and SNEGSKA (reference sequence). DNA of the CDR3: TGCAGTGCCAGTTCAGGGAAACTGTTTTTT. Protein sequence: CSASSGKLFF.

The chain combines TRBV6-5 with TRBJ2-2, with D perhaps matching TRBD1 (9 bases). V lost 8 bases to trimming and J lost 4 bases, with 17 bases between them. Germline CDR1 and CDR2: MNHEY and SVGAGI. This CDR3 contains 15 residues. DNA for the CDR3: TGTGCCAGCCGGGGGGGGACAGGGAGCACCGGGGAGCTGTTTTTT. Translation: CASRGGTGSTGELFF.

The chain uses TRBV5-4 and TRBJ2-2; weak D call: TRBD1 (6 bases). CDR3 length: 15 amino acids. Germline lookup yields CDR1 SGHNT and CDR2 YYREEE (reference sequence). Trimming took off 4 bases at V and 0 bases at J, with 10 bases between the two ends. The CDR3, as DNA: TGTGCCAGCAGCCCGGACAGCGCGAACACCGGGGAGCTGTTTTTT. Its protein is CASSPDSANTGELFF.

The V gene is TRBV10-2, the J gene TRBJ2-7; TRBD1 is a possible D gene (5 bases). This CDR3 spans 15 amino acids. The germline V and J ends were trimmed by 1 base and 3 bases, with 13 bases remaining between them. Germline-derived CDR1 and CDR2 are WSHSY and SAAADI. Here the CDR3 DNA reads TGCGCCAGCAGTGAGTGGGTCAGGGTTAACTACGAGCAGTACTTC. It yields the protein CASSEWVRVNYEQYF.

V gene TRBV19 combines with J gene TRBJ1-1, with unresolved D. Germline CDR1 is LNHDA and CDR2 is SQIVND (reference sequence). V lost 7 bases to trimming and J lost 2 bases, with 5 bases between them. This CDR3 is 11 amino acids long. The CDR3 DNA sequence: TGTGCCAGTAACCAAAACACTGAAGCTTTCTTT. Protein: CASNQNTEAFF. Complete variable domain (other parts from reference TRBV19 and TRBJ1-1): DGGITQSPKYLFRKEGQNVTLSCEQNLNHDAMYWYRQDPGQGLRLIYYSQIVNDFQKGDIAEGYSVSREKKESFPLTVTSAQKNPTAFYLCASNQNTEAFFGQGTRLTVV.

V gene TRBV29-1 combines with J gene TRBJ1-5; perhaps TRBD1 as D (6 bases). The CDR3 consists of 14 residues. V was cut by 4 bases and J by 2 bases, with 12 bases left in between. CDR1 is SQVTM and CDR2 is ANQGSEA in the germline V gene. Written as DNA, the CDR3 is TGCAGCGTTGGGGACGGGGGCCGCAATCAGCCCCAGCATTTT. Translation: CSVGDGGRNQPQHF.

The rearrangement links TRBV5-1 to TRBJ2-7; the match to TRBD2 covers 14 bases. The length of the CDR3 is 17 residues. The trim removed 3 bases at V and 0 bases at J, leaving 5 bases unmatched. Germline V lookup: CDR1 SGHRS, CDR2 YFSETQ. CDR3 residues: CASSWGLAGATSYEQYF. The DNA for the CDR3 is TGCGCCAGCAGCTGGGGACTAGCGGGGGCCACCTCCTACGAGCAGTACTTC.

V is TRBV7-2 and J is TRBJ2-3; 10 bases are a match to TRBD2. The CDR3 is 17 residues long. CDR1 is SGHTA and CDR2 is FQGNSA in the germline V gene. The V gene end was trimmed by 3 bases and the J gene end by 6 bases; junction bases not matched to a gene: 12. The DNA of the CDR3 is TGTGCCAGCAGCTTGTTCTCTAGCGGGGGACTCACGGATACGCAGTATTTT. This codes for CASSLFSSGGLTDTQYF.

The table lists this clone with a few counts. This chain links TRBV9 with TRBJ2-3, with D unclear. Germline CDR1 reads SGDLS; CDR2 reads YYNGEE. V was shortened by 5 bases and J by 2 bases, with 15 bases between the two germline ends. This CDR3 is 15 amino acids long. The CDR3 nucleotides read TGTGCCAGCAGATCGATTGGCGCGACCACAGATACGCAGTATTTT. This gives the protein CASRSIGATTDTQYF.

This chain joins TRBV2 and TRBJ2-7; 11 nucleotides agree with TRBD2. Germline values: CDR1 SNHLY, CDR2 FYNNEI. The CDR3 is 15 residues long. V shed 1 base, J shed 3 bases, and the junction held 2 bases outside the gene matches. CDR3 coding DNA: TGTGCCAGCAGTGAAGGTGGACTAGCGGGCTACGAGCAGTACTTC. Translating gives CASSEGGLAGYEQYF.

V usage is TRBV11-2 and J usage is TRBJ1-1, with TRBD1 matching over 7 bases. V gave up 6 bases and J gave up 11 bases; unmatched junction bases: 12. The germline gives CDR1 SGHAT, CDR2 FQNNGV. This CDR3 has 13 residues. The CDR3 region has the DNA TGTGCCAGCAGGGAGACAGGGCCTTTGAACGCTTTCTTT. Protein: CASRETGPLNAFF.

This clone was detected only a few times. The chain recombines TRBV30 with TRBJ1-5; maybe TRBD1 (5 bases). V was trimmed by 3 bases and J by 5 bases, leaving 11 bases between them. The V gene's germline CDR1 is GTSNPN and CDR2 SVGIG (reference sequence). The CDR3 sequence is 13 residues long. The chain's CDR3 is CAWSRETDQPQHF. As DNA, the CDR3 is TGTGCCTGGAGCAGGGAAACGGATCAGCCCCAGCATTTT.

The gene calls are TRBV30 and TRBJ1-1; TRBD1 matches 7 bases. This CDR3 spans 14 amino acids. With 1 base clipped from V and 11 bases from J, the junction kept 13 bases outside the gene matches. Germline V gives CDR1 GTSNPN, CDR2 SVGIG (reference sequence). DNA for the CDR3: TGTGCCTGGAGTGCCGGGACAGCCTCCTTGTCGGCTTTCTTT. Translation gives CAWSAGTASLSAFF.

This chain joins TRBV7-2 and TRBJ2-3; D not resolved. This CDR3 is built from 16 residues. The germline V gene encodes CDR1 SGHTA and CDR2 FQGNSA. V was clipped by 2 bases and J by 5 bases, with 17 bases between them. Here the CDR3 DNA reads TGTGCCAGCAGCTTACAACGGCCGACCGAGGTAGATACGCAGTATTTT. Protein product: CASSLQRPTEVDTQYF.

The chain is built from TRBV5-1 and TRBJ2-3, with D perhaps matching TRBD1 (5 bases). The germline gives CDR1 SGHRS, CDR2 YFSETQ. V was clipped by 4 bases and J by 1 base, with 13 bases between them. CDR3 length: 15 amino acids. CDR3 bases: TGCGCCAGCAGCAGCCAGGGAATGGGCACAGATACGCAGTATTTT. Protein sequence: CASSSQGMGTDTQYF.

The rearrangement uses TRBV28 and TRBJ2-7; 8 positions match TRBD2. The CDR3 has 14 amino acids. Per the germline V gene, CDR1 is MDHEN and CDR2 is SYDVKM. V lost 7 bases, J lost 5 bases, and 10 bases stayed unmatched. CDR3: CASTLVAGSHEQYF. As DNA, the CDR3 is TGTGCCAGCACCCTGGTAGCGGGGTCCCACGAGCAGTACTTC. Using reference TRBV28 and TRBJ2-7 for the parts outside the CDR3, the full variable domain is DVKVTQSSRYLVKRTGEKVFLECVQDMDHENMFWYRQDPGLGLRLIYFSYDVKMKEKGDIPEGYSVSREKKERFSLILESASTNQTSMYLCASTLVAGSHEQYFGPGTRLTVT.

The J gene is TRBJ2-7, the V gene TRBV6-5; D possibly corresponds to TRBD1 (5 bases). CDR3 length: 16 amino acids. Germline loops: CDR1 MNHEY, CDR2 SVGAGI. V was pared by 0 bases and J by 7 bases, with 19 bases between. The CDR3, as DNA: TGTGCCAGCAGTTACTCCGGTACAGGCGGTAGGTGGGAGCAGTACTTC. It translates to CASSYSGTGGRWEQYF.